The source of this T cell receptor (beta chain) is a study of blood T cell repertoires in COVID-19. Study-wide context: From T cells, B-cell-depleted T cells, or PBMCs came the material, which was cDNA or gDNA.

Clones were read by immunoSEQ multiplex PCR, and TCRdb kept only the in-frame ones, dropping some. Of roughly 150,000 clones in the sample, over 70% were seen once. The V gene's germline CDR1 is SQVTM and CDR2 ANQGSEA. The CDR3 loop spans 13 amino acids. V lost 3 bases and J lost 2, with 10 bases in between. Source material: peripheral blood. The chain joins TRBV29-1 to TRBJ1-2; D gene unclear. The clonotype comes from a man of 80 years or more with acute or convalescent COVID-19. This CDR3 is CSVDRRANYGYTF. CDR3 in DNA: TGCAGCGTTGACAGGAGGGCCAACTATGGCTACACCTTC.